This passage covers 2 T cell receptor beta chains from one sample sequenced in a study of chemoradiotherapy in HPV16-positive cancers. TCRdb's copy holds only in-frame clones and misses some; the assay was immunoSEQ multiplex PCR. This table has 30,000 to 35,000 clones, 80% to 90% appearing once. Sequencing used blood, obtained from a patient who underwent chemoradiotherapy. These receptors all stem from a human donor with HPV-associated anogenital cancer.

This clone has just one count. CDR3 sequence: CASSPRGGFSYEQYF. DNA for the CDR3: TGTGCCAGCAGCCCGCGCGGGGGGTTTAGCTACGAGCAGTACTTC. V and J are TRBV9 and TRBJ2-7; TRBD2 matches at 8 bases. J lost 3 bases, V lost 4 bases, and 9 bases had no gene match. The CDR3 covers 15 residues. Germline V CDR1 and CDR2: SGDLS, YYNGEE. The full variable domain, rest sourced from reference TRBV9 and TRBJ2-7, is DSGVTQTPKHLITATGQRVTLRCSPRSGDLSVYWYQQSLDQGLQFLIQYYNGEERAKGNILERFSAQQFPDLHSELNLSSLELGDSALYFCASSPRGGFSYEQYFGPGTRLTVT.

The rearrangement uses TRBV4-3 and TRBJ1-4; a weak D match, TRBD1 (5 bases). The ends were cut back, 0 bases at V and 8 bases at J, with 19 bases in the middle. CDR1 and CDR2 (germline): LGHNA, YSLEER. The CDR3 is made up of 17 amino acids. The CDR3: CASSQEGGGRMGEKLFF. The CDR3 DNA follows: TGCGCCAGCAGCCAAGAGGGCGGGGGGAGGATGGGCGAAAAACTGTTTTTT.